This record looks at one T cell receptor beta chain sequence and its context. In germline, CDR1 is SGHRS, CDR2 YFSETQ. V shed 0 bases and J shed 1 base, with 9 bases lying between them. The CDR3 is 15 amino acids. In the study's own analysis: Researchers report that nucleated cell counts were estimated from reference gene primer amplification. Using immunoSEQ multiplex PCR, the repertoire was profiled, and TCRdb retains in-frame clones only, with some absent. The V and J calls and clone size were taken over from that table, and D and trimming were inferred from the DNA. This table holds 310,000 or so clones, about 90% found once. The entry originates in a study of blood T cell repertoires in COVID-19. Study-wide context: Both acute and convalescent COVID-19 samples were obtained from the United States, Italy and Spain. Sources were T cells, B-cell-depleted T cells, or PBMCs; the material itself was cDNA or gDNA.

The sequenced sample consisted of peripheral blood. V usage is TRBV5-1 and J usage is TRBJ2-3; weak D call: TRBD2 (5 bases). The TCR comes from a young man who had recovered from COVID-19. The CDR3 nucleotides read TGCGCCAGCAGCTTGGAGTGGGGAGGCACAGATACGCAGTATTTT. Amino acids: CASSLEWGGTDTQYF.